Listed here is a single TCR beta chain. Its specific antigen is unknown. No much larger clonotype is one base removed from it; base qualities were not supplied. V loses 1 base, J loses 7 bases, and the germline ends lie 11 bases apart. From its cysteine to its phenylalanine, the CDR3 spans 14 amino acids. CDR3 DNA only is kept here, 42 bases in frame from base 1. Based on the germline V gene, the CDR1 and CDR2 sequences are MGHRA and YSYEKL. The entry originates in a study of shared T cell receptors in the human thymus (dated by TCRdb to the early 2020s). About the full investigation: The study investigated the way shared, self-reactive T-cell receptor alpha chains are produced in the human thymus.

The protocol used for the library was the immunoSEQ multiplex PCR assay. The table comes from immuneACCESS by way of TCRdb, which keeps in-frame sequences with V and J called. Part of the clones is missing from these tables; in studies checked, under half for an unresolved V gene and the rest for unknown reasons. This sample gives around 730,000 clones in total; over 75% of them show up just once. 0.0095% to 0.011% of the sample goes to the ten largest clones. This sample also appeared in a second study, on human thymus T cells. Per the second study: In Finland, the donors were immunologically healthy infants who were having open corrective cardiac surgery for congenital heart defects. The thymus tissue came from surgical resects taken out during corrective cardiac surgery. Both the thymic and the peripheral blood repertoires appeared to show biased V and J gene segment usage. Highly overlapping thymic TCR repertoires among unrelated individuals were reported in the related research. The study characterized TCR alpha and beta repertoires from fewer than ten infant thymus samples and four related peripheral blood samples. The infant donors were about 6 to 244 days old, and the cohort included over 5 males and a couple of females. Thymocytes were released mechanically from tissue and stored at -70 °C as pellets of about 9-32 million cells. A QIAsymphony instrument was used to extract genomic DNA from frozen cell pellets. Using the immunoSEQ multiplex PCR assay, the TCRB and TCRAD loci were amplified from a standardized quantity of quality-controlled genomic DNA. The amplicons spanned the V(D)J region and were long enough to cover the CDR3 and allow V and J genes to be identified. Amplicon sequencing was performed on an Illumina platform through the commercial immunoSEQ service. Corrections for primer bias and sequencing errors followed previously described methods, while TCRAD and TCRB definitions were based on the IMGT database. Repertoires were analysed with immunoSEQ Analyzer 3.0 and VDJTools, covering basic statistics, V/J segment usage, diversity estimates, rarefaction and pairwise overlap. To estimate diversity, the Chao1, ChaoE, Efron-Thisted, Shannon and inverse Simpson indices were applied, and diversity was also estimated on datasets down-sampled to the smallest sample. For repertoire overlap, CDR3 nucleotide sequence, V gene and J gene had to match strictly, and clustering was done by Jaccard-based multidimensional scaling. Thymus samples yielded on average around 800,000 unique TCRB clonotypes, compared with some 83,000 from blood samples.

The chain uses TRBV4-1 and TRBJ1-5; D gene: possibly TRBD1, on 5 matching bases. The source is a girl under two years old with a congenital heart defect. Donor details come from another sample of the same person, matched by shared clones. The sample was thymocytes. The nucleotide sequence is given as TGCGCCAGCAGCCAAGTCCAGGGTCTACAGCCCCAGCATTTT. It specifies CASSQVQGLQPQHF.